The 21 T cell receptor beta chains listed next were all sequenced from one sample in a study of T cell responses to AZD1222 COVID-19 vaccine. TCRdb's table, derived via immunoSEQ multiplex PCR, lists solely in-frame clones and lacks some. In the table there are 100,000 to 150,000 clones, approximately 85% of which are singletons. The sample in question was peripheral blood, obtained 28 days after the second AZD1222 dose. The origin of the receptors is an adult who received the AZD1222 COVID-19 vaccine.

The V and J genes are TRBV7-9 and TRBJ1-2; D gene unclear. The CDR3 contains 11 residues. Germline V gives CDR1 SEHNR, CDR2 FQNEAQ (reference sequence). V lost 1 base and J lost 8, with 5 bases in between. The CDR3 DNA sequence: TGTGCCAGCAGCTTAGGGAGGGGCTACACCTTC. Amino acid sequence: CASSLGRGYTF.

This clone was detected only once. This chain links TRBV2 with TRBJ2-2; D not resolved. The V and J ends lost 3 bases and 7 bases respectively, with 3 bases between them. CDR1 and CDR2 from the germline V gene are SNHLY and FYNNEI. This CDR3 is 11 amino acids long. CDR3 sequence reads: CASSDHGELFF. The CDR3 DNA is TGTGCCAGCAGTGATCACGGGGAGCTGTTTTTT. Full variable domain (outside the CDR3, taken from reference TRBV2 and TRBJ2-2): EPEVTQTPSHQVTQMGQEVILRCVPISNHLYFYWYRQILGQKVEFLVSFYNNEISEKSEIFDDQFSVERPDGSNFTLKIRSTKLEDSAMYFCASSDHGELFFGEGSRLTVL.

This clone was recorded a few times. The chain uses TRBV5-1 and TRBJ1-1; D gene unclear. The germline V gene has CDR1 SGHRS and CDR2 YFSETQ. V shed 0 bases and J shed 3 bases, with 12 bases lying between them. The CDR3 is made up of 15 amino acids. CDR3 loop: CASSLGGREHTEAFF. The CDR3 DNA sequence: TGCGCCAGCAGCTTGGGCGGGCGTGAGCACACTGAAGCTTTCTTT.

The chain has TRBV18 and TRBJ2-3, with 8 bases aligning to TRBD1. Germline trimming cut 5 bases from V and 6 bases from J; bases unmatched to any gene: 7. Germline lookup yields CDR1 KGHSH and CDR2 LQKENI. This CDR3 contains 14 residues. CDR3 nucleotides: TGTGCCAGCTCATCAGGGGGCGGTTCGGATACGCAGTATTTT. Translation gives CASSSGGGSDTQYF.

The V and J genes are TRBV5-4 and TRBJ2-5, with 12 bases that match TRBD2. Germline V gives CDR1 SGHNT, CDR2 YYREEE (reference sequence). The trim removed 0 bases at V and 5 bases at J, leaving 8 bases unmatched. There are 17 residues in the CDR3. The CDR3 here is CASSLVPSGGARETQYF. CDR3 DNA: TGTGCCAGCAGCTTGGTCCCTAGCGGGGGGGCTAGGGAGACCCAGTACTTC.

This chain links TRBV24-1 with TRBJ1-4; D not resolved. Trimming removed 2 bases from V and 6 bases from J, with 15 bases in between. Germline V CDR1 and CDR2: KGHDR, SFDVKD. This CDR3 is built from 16 residues. CDR3 DNA sequence: TGTGCCACCAGTGATTCCAGGACCCCGGTGTATGAAAAACTGTTTTTT. As protein: CATSDSRTPVYEKLFF.

The chain has TRBV18 and TRBJ1-4, with no clear D. This CDR3 is built from 13 residues. Trimming shortened V by 3 bases and J by 7 bases, and 9 bases separated the two germline ends. Germline lookup yields CDR1 KGHSH and CDR2 LQKENI. The CDR3 reads CASSPDGFEKLFF. DNA of the CDR3: TGTGCCAGCTCACCCGACGGGTTTGAAAAACTGTTTTTT.

The chain recombines TRBV7-7 with TRBJ2-2, with a weak D call TRBD2 (7 bases). The CDR3 is made up of 15 amino acids. The germline V gene has CDR1 SSHAT and CDR2 FNYEAQ (reference sequence). V lost 5 bases and J 2 bases, leaving 12 bases between the germline ends. The CDR3 DNA follows: TGTGCCAGCAGCCCGCGGGGGCATAACACCGGGGAGCTGTTTTTT. As protein: CASSPRGHNTGELFF.

This clone was counted only a few times. The V gene is TRBV18, the J gene TRBJ2-2, with 10 bases lining up with TRBD1. V dropped 5 bases and J dropped 1; count of bases not matched to a gene: 4. CDR1 is KGHSH, CDR2 LQKENI, per germline. The CDR3 spans 16 residues. CDR3 amino acids: CASSSDRGVNTGELFF. For the CDR3, the DNA is TGTGCCAGCTCATCGGACAGGGGGGTGAACACCGGGGAGCTGTTTTTT.

The chain has TRBV24-1 and TRBJ1-1, with D unresolved. With 9 bases removed from V and 3 bases from J, the gap between germline ends came to 10 bases. Per the germline V gene, CDR1 is KGHDR and CDR2 is SFDVKD. CDR3 length equals 12 residues. CDR3 sequence (DNA): TGTGCCACCCGCGGTTCGTACACTGAAGCTTTCTTT. Translated: CATRGSYTEAFF.

This chain links TRBV19 with TRBJ1-5, with TRBD1 identical over 7 bases. The germline V gene has CDR1 LNHDA and CDR2 SQIVND (reference sequence). The CDR3 consists of 14 residues. V shed 8 bases, J shed 5 bases, and the junction held 9 bases outside the gene matches. CDR3 coding DNA: TGTGCCAGTGACAACAGGGGATGGGATCAGCCCCAGCATTTT. It encodes CASDNRGWDQPQHF.

V usage is TRBV6-2 or TRBV6-3 and J usage is TRBJ2-1; 11 bases are shared with TRBD2. This CDR3 is built from 20 residues. V shed 3 bases and J 0 bases; nucleotides not matched to a gene: 13. Germline V gene lookup returns CDR1 MNHEY and CDR2 SVGEGT. The CDR3 reads CASSYSLLWLAGGSYNEQFF. DNA of the CDR3: TGTGCCAGCAGTTATAGTTTGTTGTGGCTAGCGGGGGGCTCCTACAATGAGCAGTTCTTC.

This clone was counted once. The V gene is TRBV30, the J gene TRBJ1-3; D remains ambiguous. This CDR3 has 13 amino acids. CDR1 and CDR2 from the germline V gene are GTSNPN and SVGIG (reference sequence). The DNA of the CDR3 is TGTGCGCGGTCGGAGGGCCCTGGAAACACCATATATTTT. Translated, it gives CARSEGPGNTIYF.

The chain carries TRBV28 and TRBJ2-5; 14 bases map to TRBD2. Looked up from germline, CDR1 is MDHEN and CDR2 is SYDVKM. V was clipped by 9 bases and J by 4 bases; unmatched bases: 10. CDR3 length: 16 amino acids. The CDR3 coding sequence is TGTGCCAGTGGGACTAGCGGGGGATTTAGGGGAGAGACCCAGTACTTC. It codes for CASGTSGGFRGETQYF.

The V gene is TRBV30, the J gene TRBJ1-6, with 9 bases identical to TRBD1. The germline V gene has CDR1 GTSNPN and CDR2 SVGIG (reference sequence). Trimming at V came to 5 bases and at J to 7 bases, leaving 12 bases not matched to a gene. This CDR3 spans 16 amino acids. The CDR3 DNA sequence: TGTGCCTGGCAACCACTATTTGGACAGGGGAATTCACCCCTCCACTTT. Encoded protein: CAWQPLFGQGNSPLHF.

This chain connects TRBV6-1 to TRBJ2-3; TRBD2 aligns across 7 bases. CDR1 is MNHNS, CDR2 SASEGT, per germline. There are 16 residues in the CDR3. The junction had 7 bases not matched to a gene; V was cut back by 1 base and J by 3 bases. The CDR3 DNA reads TGTGCCAGCAGTGAAGTTGGGGGGGGTCTGACAGATACGCAGTATTTT. Translated: CASSEVGGGLTDTQYF.

This clone was counted ten times or more. V usage is TRBV19 and J usage is TRBJ1-5, with a tentative D call TRBD1 (6 bases). Per the germline V gene, CDR1 is LNHDA and CDR2 is SQIVND (reference sequence). The CDR3 sequence is 16 residues long. Trimming cost V 5 bases and J 6 bases, with 20 bases left between them. DNA for the CDR3: TGTGCCAGTAGTTCCCGGACAGCGCCGGGGGGTCAGCCCCAGCATTTT. This translates into CASSSRTAPGGQPQHF.

The chain carries TRBV5-6 and TRBJ2-2; D is possibly TRBD2 (6 bases). This CDR3 has 16 amino acids. The V and J ends lost 1 base and 5 bases respectively, with 15 bases between them. Germline loops: CDR1 SGHDT, CDR2 YYEEEE. CDR3 nucleotides: TGTGCCAGCAGCTTGATGGGCAGCGGGCCGACCGGGGAGCTGTTTTTT. Translating gives CASSLMGSGPTGELFF. The full variable domain, with the rest looked up from reference TRBV5-6 and TRBJ2-2, is DAGVTQSPTHLIKTRGQQVTLRCSPKSGHDTVSWYQQALGQGPQFIFQYYEEEERQRGNFPDRFSGHQFPNYSSELNVNALLLGDSALYLCASSLMGSGPTGELFFGEGSRLTVL.

The V call is TRBV19, the J call TRBJ1-1, with D uncertain. This CDR3 contains 16 residues. Germline-derived CDR1 and CDR2 are LNHDA and SQIVND (reference sequence). The V end lost 2 bases, the J end lost 2 bases, and 15 bases lay between the germline ends. Here the CDR3 DNA reads TGTGCCAGTAGTATAATATTAGAGTCGGTAAACACTGAAGCTTTCTTT. It is translated as CASSIILESVNTEAFF.

This chain uses TRBV11-1 with TRBJ1-1; D unclear. The V end lost 0 bases, the J end lost 5 bases, and 10 bases lay between the germline ends. Germline loops: CDR1 SGHAT, CDR2 FQDESV (reference sequence). This CDR3 has 14 amino acids. The CDR3 spells CASSLALKGTEAFF. CDR3 bases: TGTGCCAGCAGCTTAGCGCTTAAAGGAACTGAAGCTTTCTTT.

The rearrangement joins TRBV29-1 to TRBJ2-3; D gene unclear. This CDR3 has 15 residues. V lost 3 bases to trimming and J lost 0 bases, with 13 bases between them. CDR1 SQVTM and CDR2 ANQGSEA come from the germline V gene. The CDR3 loop reads CSVDARLGSTDTQYF. The CDR3 DNA sequence: TGCAGCGTTGACGCGAGGCTTGGTAGCACAGATACGCAGTATTTT.